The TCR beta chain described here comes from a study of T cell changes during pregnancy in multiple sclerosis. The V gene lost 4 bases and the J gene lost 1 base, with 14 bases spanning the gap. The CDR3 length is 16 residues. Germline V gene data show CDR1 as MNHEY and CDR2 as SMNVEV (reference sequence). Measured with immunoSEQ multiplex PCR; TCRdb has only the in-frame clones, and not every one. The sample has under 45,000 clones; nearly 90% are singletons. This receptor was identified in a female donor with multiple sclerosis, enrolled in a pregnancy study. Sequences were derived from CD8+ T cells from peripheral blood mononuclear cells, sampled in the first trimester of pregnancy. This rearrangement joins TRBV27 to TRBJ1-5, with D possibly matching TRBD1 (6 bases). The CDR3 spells CASSSAGTFSNQPQHF. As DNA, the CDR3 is TGTGCCAGCAGTTCCGCCGGGACATTCAGCAATCAGCCCCAGCATTTT.